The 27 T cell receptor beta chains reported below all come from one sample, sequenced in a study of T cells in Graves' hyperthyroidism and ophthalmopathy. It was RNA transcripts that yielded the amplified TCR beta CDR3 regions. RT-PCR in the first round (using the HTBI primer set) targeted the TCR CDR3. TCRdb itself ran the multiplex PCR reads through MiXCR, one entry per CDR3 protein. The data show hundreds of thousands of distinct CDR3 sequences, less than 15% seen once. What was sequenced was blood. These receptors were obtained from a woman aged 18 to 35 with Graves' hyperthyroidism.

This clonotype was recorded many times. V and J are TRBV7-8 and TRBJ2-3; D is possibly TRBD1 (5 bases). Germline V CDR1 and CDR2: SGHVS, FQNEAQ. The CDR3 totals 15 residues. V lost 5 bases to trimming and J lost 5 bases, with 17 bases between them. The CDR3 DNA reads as TGTGCCAGCAGCCATAACACAGGAGCCCGAGATACGCAGTATTTT. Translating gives CASSHNTGARDTQYF.

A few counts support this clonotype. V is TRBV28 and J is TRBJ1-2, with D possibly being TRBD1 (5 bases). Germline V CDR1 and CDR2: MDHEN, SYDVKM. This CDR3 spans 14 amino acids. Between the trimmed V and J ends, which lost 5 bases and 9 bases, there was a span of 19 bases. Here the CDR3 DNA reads TGTGCCAGCAGTAGTAGGGGCTCCCCATCGCGCTACACCTTC. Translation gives CASSSRGSPSRYTF.

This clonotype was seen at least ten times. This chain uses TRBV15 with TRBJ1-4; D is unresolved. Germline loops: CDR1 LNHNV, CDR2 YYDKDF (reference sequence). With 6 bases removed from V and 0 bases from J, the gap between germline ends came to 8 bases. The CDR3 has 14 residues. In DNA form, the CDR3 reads TGTGCCACCAGTGCGACGGCAACTAATGAAAAACTGTTTTTT. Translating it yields CATSATATNEKLFF.

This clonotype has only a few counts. The CDR3 DNA sequence: TGTGCCAGCAGCCCCGGGAGTGGGGTGAGGGCGCAGTATTTT. Translated, it gives CASSPGSGVRAQYF. The chain links TRBV14 to TRBJ2-3; a possible D gene is TRBD2 (6 bases). Between the trimmed V and J ends, which lost 4 bases and 10 bases, there was a span of 18 bases. CDR1 and CDR2 (germline): SGHDN, FVKESK. This CDR3 spans 14 amino acids. The full variable domain, rest sourced from reference TRBV14 and TRBJ2-3, is EAGVTQFPSHSVIEKGQTVTLRCDPISGHDNLYWYRRVMGKEIKFLLHFVKESKQDESGMPNNRFLAERTGGTYSTLKVQPAELEDSGVYFCASSPGSGVRAQYFGPGTRLTVL.

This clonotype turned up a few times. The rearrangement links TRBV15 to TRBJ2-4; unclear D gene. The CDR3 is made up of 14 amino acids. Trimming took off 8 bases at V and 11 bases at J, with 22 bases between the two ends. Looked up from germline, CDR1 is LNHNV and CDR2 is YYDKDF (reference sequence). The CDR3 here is CATAGGRPSSVQYF. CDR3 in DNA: TGTGCCACCGCTGGCGGACGGCCTTCGAGCGTTCAGTACTTC.

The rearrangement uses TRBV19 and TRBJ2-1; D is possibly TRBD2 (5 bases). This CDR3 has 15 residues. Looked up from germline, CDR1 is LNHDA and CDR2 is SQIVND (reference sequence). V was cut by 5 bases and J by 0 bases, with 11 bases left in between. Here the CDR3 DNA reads TGTGCCAGTAGTCCCTGGGAGTCCTCCTACAATGAGCAGTTCTTC. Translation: CASSPWESSYNEQFF.

CDR3: CASRGLAGKRPYNEQFF. CDR3 nucleotide sequence: TGTGCCAGCAGAGGACTAGCGGGAAAGCGGCCCTACAATGAGCAGTTCTTC. The chain is built from TRBV12-3 or TRBV12-4 and TRBJ2-1; TRBD2 agrees at 12 bases. The V segment lost 6 bases and the J segment 2 bases; nucleotides outside the gene matches: 8. The CDR3 runs 17 residues.

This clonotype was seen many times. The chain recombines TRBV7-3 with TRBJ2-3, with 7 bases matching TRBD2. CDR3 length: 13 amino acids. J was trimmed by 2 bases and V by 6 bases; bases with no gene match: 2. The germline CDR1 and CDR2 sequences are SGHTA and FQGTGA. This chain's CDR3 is CASRGRATDTQYF. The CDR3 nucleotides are TGTGCCAGCAGGGGGAGGGCCACAGATACGCAGTATTTT.

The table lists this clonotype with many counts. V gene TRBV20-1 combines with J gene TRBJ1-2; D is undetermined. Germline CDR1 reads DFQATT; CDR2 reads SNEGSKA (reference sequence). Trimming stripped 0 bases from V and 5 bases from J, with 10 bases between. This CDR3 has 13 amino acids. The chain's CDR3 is CSAREWSDYGYTF. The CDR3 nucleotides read TGCAGTGCTAGAGAATGGAGCGATTATGGCTACACCTTC.

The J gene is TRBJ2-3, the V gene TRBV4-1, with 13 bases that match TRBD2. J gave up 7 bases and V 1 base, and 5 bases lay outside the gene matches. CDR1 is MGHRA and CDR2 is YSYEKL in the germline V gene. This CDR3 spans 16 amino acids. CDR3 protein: CASSQVGLAGEYTQYF. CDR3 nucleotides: TGCGCCAGCAGCCAAGTCGGACTAGCGGGAGAATATACGCAGTATTTT.

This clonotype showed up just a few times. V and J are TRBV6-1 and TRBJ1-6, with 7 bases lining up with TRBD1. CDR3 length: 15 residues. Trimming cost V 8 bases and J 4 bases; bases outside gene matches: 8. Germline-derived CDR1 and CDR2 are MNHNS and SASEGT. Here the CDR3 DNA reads TGTGCCAGCGGGCGGGACAGAAGTTATAATTCACCCCTCCACTTT. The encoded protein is CASGRDRSYNSPLHF.

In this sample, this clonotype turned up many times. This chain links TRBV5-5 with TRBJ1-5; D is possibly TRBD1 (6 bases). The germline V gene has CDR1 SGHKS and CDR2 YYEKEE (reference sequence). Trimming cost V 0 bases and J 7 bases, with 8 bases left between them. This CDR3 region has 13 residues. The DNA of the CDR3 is TGTGCCAGCAGCTTGGTAGGGGGACAGCCCCAGCATTTT. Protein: CASSLVGGQPQHF.

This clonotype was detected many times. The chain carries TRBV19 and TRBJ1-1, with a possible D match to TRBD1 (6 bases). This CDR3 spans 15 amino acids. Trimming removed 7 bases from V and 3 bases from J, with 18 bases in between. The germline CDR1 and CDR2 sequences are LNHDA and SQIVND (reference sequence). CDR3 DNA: TGTGCCAGTATGAGGTCAGGGGTTAGGTACACTGAAGCTTTCTTT. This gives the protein CASMRSGVRYTEAFF.

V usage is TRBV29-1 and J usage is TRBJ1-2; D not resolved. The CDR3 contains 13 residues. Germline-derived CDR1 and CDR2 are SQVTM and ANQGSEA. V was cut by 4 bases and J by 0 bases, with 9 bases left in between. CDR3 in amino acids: CSVVAGTNYGYTF. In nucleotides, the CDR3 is TGCAGCGTTGTGGCAGGCACTAACTATGGCTACACCTTC.

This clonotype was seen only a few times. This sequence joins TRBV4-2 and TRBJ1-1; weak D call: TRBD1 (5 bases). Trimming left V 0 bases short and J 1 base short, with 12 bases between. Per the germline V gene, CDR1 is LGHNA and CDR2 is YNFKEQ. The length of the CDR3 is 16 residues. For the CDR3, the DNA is TGTGCCAGCAGCCAAGAAATTTGGGGGGAGAACACTGAAGCTTTCTTT. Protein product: CASSQEIWGENTEAFF.

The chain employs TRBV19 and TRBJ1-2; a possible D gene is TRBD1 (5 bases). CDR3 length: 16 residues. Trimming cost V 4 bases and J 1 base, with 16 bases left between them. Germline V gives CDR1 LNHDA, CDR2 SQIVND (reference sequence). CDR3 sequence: CASSRGSGTLNYGYTF. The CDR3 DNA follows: TGTGCCAGTAGTAGGGGGTCCGGGACCCTTAACTATGGCTACACCTTC.

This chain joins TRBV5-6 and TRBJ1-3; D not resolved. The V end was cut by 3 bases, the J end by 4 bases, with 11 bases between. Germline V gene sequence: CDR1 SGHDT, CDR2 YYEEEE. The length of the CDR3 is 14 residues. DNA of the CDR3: TGTGCCAGCAGCTGGGGAAATCAGGGAAACACCATATATTTT. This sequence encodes CASSWGNQGNTIYF.

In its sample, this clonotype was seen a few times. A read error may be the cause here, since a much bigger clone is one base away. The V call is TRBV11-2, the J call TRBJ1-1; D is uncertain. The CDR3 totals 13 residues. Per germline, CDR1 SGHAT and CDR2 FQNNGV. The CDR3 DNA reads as TGTGCCAGCAGCTTATCTCCGGGCACTGAAGCTCTCTTT. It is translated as CASSLSPGTEALF.

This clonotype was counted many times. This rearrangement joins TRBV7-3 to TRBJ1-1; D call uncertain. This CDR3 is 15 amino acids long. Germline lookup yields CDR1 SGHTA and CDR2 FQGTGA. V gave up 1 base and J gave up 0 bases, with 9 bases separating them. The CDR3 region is CASSLMAAMNTEAFF. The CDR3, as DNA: TGTGCCAGCAGCTTAATGGCAGCCATGAACACTGAAGCTTTCTTT.

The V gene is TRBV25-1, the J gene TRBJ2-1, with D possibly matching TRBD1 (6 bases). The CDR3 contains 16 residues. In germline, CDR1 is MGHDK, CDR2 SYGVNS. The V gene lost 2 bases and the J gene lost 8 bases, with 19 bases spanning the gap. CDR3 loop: CASSEEGDNPRDEQFF. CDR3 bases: TGTGCCAGCAGTGAAGAGGGGGACAACCCCCGCGATGAGCAGTTCTTC.

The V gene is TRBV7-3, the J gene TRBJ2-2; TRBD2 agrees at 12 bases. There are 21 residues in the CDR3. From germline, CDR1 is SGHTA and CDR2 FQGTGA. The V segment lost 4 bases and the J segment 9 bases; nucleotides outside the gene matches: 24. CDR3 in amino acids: CASSSKGGRLAGVPGFRELFF. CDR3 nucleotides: TGTGCCAGCAGCTCAAAGGGGGGTCGACTAGCGGGAGTGCCTGGGTTCCGGGAGCTGTTTTTT.

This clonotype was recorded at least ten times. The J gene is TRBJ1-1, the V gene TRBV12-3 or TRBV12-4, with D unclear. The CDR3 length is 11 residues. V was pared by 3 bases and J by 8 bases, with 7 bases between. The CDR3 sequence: CASSFLGEAFF. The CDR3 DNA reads TGTGCCAGCAGTTTCTTGGGGGAAGCTTTCTTT.

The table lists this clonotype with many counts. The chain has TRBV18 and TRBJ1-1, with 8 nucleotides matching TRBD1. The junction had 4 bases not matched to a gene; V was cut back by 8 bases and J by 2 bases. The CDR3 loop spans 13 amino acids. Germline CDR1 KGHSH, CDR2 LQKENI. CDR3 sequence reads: CASQTGENTEAFF. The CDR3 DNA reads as TGTGCCAGCCAGACAGGGGAAAACACTGAAGCTTTCTTT.

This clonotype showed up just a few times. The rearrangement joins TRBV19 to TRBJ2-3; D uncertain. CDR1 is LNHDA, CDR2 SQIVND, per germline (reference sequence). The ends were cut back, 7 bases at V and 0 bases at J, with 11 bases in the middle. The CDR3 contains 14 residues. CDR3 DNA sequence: TGTGCCAGTAAAGTGGAGCGCAGCACAGATACGCAGTATTTT. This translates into CASKVERSTDTQYF.

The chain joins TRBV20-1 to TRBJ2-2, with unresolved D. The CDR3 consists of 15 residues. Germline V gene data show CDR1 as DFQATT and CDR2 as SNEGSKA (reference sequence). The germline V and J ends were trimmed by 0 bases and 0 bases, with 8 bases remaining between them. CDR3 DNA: TGCAGTGCTAGAGAACGAGTTTCGAACACCGGGGAGCTGTTTTTT. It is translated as CSARERVSNTGELFF.

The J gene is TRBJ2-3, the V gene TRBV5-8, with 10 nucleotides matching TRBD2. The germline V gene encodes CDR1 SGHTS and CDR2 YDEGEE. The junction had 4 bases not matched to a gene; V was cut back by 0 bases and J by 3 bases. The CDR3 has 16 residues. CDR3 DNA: TGTGCCAGCAGCTTGGCCGAGCGGGAGGGAACAGATACGCAGTATTTT. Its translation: CASSLAEREGTDTQYF. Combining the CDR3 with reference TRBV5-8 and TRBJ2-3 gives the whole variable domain EAGVTQSPTHLIKTRGQQATLRCSPISGHTSVYWYQQALGLGLQFLLWYDEGEERNRGNFPPRFSGRQFPNYSSELNVNALELEDSALYLCASSLAEREGTDTQYFGPGTRLTVL.

CDR3 residues: CASSLRSDGYTF. The CDR3 nucleotides read TGTGCCAGCAGCTTAAGGTCCGATGGCTACACCTTC. The V gene is TRBV11-3, the J gene TRBJ1-2; no definite D call. The CDR3 contains 12 residues. With 2 bases removed from V and 6 bases from J, the gap between germline ends came to 7 bases. Per germline, CDR1 SGHNT and CDR2 YENEEA.